Each of the 5 T cell receptor beta chains below was sequenced from the same sample in a study of metastatic and nonmetastatic thyroid tumors. TCRdb recomputed clones from the PCR reads via MiXCR. This table holds 13,000 to 15,000 clones, roughly 25% found once. Before thyroid surgery, none of the patients had received any treatment. The specimen sequenced was tumor tissue. The receptors come from a female donor with papillary thyroid cancer or a benign thyroid nodule (not recorded which). Some clones in this sample may be carry-over from other donors' samples.

The table lists this clone with many counts. A read error may be the cause here, since a much bigger clone is one base away. V is TRBV20-1 and J is TRBJ2-3, with a tentative D call TRBD2 (5 bases). CDR1 and CDR2 from the germline V gene are DFQATT and SNEGSKA (reference sequence). The CDR3 runs to 16 residues. Trimming stripped 2 bases from V and 4 bases from J, with 19 bases between. CDR3 nucleotides: TGCAGTGCTAGAAGGAGGATCAGTCAATCGGCAGATACGCAGTATTTT. This gives the protein CSARRRISQSADTQYF.

By share, this clone ranks as large. The chain employs TRBV2 and TRBJ2-7; D is possibly TRBD1 (5 bases). V was clipped by 2 bases and J by 2 bases, with 7 bases between them. CDR1 SNHLY and CDR2 FYNNEI come from the germline V gene. The CDR3 extends over 13 amino acids. CDR3 in DNA: TGTGCCAGCAGTGAATACAGGACCTACGAGCAGTACTTC. The encoded protein is CASSEYRTYEQYF.

In this sample, this clone turned up a few times. A much larger clone is a single base away; this may be a read error. CDR3 in DNA: TGCAGCTCGGTCCGCCCCGCCGGGACCCAGTACTTC. Its translation: CSSVRPAGTQYF. This chain connects TRBV20-1 to TRBJ2-5; no clear D. CDR1 and CDR2 (germline): DFQATT, SNEGSKA (reference sequence). CDR3 length equals 12 residues.

A few counts support this clone. DNA of the CDR3: TGTGCCAGCAAGGATGGCGGGGCACAGCCCCGGGGTCAGTTCTTC. Its translation is CASKDGGAQPRGQFF. This chain links TRBV6-5 with TRBJ2-1; weak D call: TRBD2 (6 bases). Germline-derived CDR1 and CDR2 are MNHEY and SVGAGI. V was trimmed by 7 bases and J by 13 bases, leaving 26 bases between them. The CDR3 has 15 residues.

This clone was detected ten times or more. The chain has TRBV5-1 and TRBJ1-4, with D possibly TRBD1 on 5 matching bases. The CDR3 runs 14 residues. Germline CDR1 is SGHRS and CDR2 is YFSETQ. V lost 4 bases and J lost 12, with 19 bases in between. CDR3 protein: CASSPGAMWGELFF. DNA of the CDR3: TGCGCCAGCAGCCCCGGTGCGATGTGGGGGGAACTGTTTTTT. The full variable domain, its missing parts supplied by reference TRBV5-1 and TRBJ1-4, is KAGVTQTPRYLIKTRGQQVTLSCSPISGHRSVSWYQQTPGQGLQFLFEYFSETQRNKGNFPGRFSGRQFSNSRSEMNVSTLELGDSALYLCASSPGAMWGELFFGSGTQLSVL.